The 6 T cell receptor beta chains reported below all come from one sample, sequenced in a study of identical twins. TCRdb independently ran MiXCR on the 5' RACE reads; one entry per CDR3 protein. The repertoire holds 500,000 to 550,000 distinct CDR3 sequences, with about a fifth as singletons. The sample was also reused in another study, on yellow fever vaccine responses in identical twins.

Sequenced material: CD4+ T cells sorted from blood. These receptors were collected from a woman between 18 and 29 years old in good health.

Ten or more counts support this clonotype. This sequence joins TRBV7-6 and TRBJ2-5, with no clear D. Germline-derived CDR1 and CDR2 are SGHVS and FNYEAQ. This CDR3 has 12 amino acids. Trimming removed 5 bases from V and 1 base from J, with 5 bases in between. This CDR3 reads CASSVGQETQYF. CDR3 in DNA: TGTGCCAGCAGCGTAGGCCAAGAGACCCAGTACTTC.

This clonotype was detected only a few times. The chain combines TRBV11-2 with TRBJ1-6; possible D gene TRBD1, 6 bases. CDR1 and CDR2 (germline): SGHAT, FQNNGV. This CDR3 spans 16 amino acids. With 4 bases removed from V and 0 bases from J, the gap between germline ends came to 10 bases. CDR3 sequence: CASSSGQSSYNSPLHF. The CDR3 nucleotides read TGTGCCAGCAGCTCCGGACAGAGCTCCTATAATTCACCCCTCCACTTT.

A few counts support this clonotype. V usage is TRBV2 and J usage is TRBJ1-2, with a weak D call TRBD1 (5 bases). Germline V CDR1 and CDR2: SNHLY, FYNNEI. V lost 6 bases and J 4 bases, leaving 12 bases between the germline ends. This CDR3 contains 13 residues. CDR3 sequence reads: CASRDTGTYGYTF. DNA of the CDR3: TGTGCCAGCAGGGACACGGGCACCTATGGCTACACCTTC.

This clonotype came up many times. The gene calls are TRBV5-1 and TRBJ2-3; 7 nucleotides agree with TRBD1. J lost 4 bases, V lost 3 bases, and 5 bases had no gene match. From germline, CDR1 is SGHRS and CDR2 YFSETQ. The CDR3 sequence is 14 residues long. The DNA for the CDR3 is TGCGCCAGCAGCTCCGGACAGGCCCCAGATACGCAGTATTTT. Protein sequence: CASSSGQAPDTQYF.

There are many counts of this clonotype. J is TRBJ1-4 and V is TRBV12-3 or TRBV12-4; 9 bases map to TRBD1. J was trimmed by 10 bases and V by 6 bases; bases with no gene match: 12. The CDR3 runs to 15 residues. The CDR3 nucleotides are TGTGCCAGCAGCCCAAAGGACAGGGGTGGTGGAAAACTGTTTTTT. This sequence encodes CASSPKDRGGGKLFF.

The chain uses TRBV11-3 and TRBJ2-3; TRBD2 matches 9 bases. This CDR3 has 16 amino acids. The V gene's germline CDR1 is SGHNT and CDR2 YENEEA. Trimming took 0 bases from V and 3 from J; bases not matched to a gene: 4. The CDR3 region is CASSLDSGSVTDTQYF. Here the CDR3 DNA reads TGTGCCAGCAGCTTAGATAGCGGGAGTGTGACAGATACGCAGTATTTT.